The source of this T cell receptor beta chain is a study of response to subunit inactivated influenza vaccine. This clonotype was found many times. TCRdb re-analysed the RT-PCR reads in MiXCR, keeping a single row per CDR3 protein. Of some 150,000 distinct CDR3 sequences detected, more than 10% appear once; the ten largest clones hold over 25%. Looked up from germline, CDR1 is SGHAT and CDR2 is FQNNGV. The CDR3 is 17 residues long. V lost 5 bases, J lost 7 bases, and 16 bases stayed unmatched. These data also formed part of another study, on T cells expressing NK-cell markers. From that study: In generating TCR beta cDNA, 5'RACE template switching with UMIs was used. Of the CD8+ T cells in more than five donors, roughly 1.0-7.5% belonged to dominant NKG2C+ clonotypes. What remained unclear was the HCMV specificity of expanded NKG2C+ T cell clones.

The V call is TRBV11-2, the J call TRBJ2-3, with 9 bases fitting TRBD2. This TCR was sampled from a man aged 50 to 60 who received an inactivated influenza vaccine. The sample consisted of CD8+ T cells sorted from PBMCs, taken 11 to 12 days after vaccination. The DNA of the CDR3 is TGTGCCAGCAGCCGGTTTGGGGGTAGCGGGGGTCGCAATACGCAGTATTTT. Protein: CASSRFGGSGGRNTQYF.